This T cell receptor (beta chain) was retrieved from a study of cytomegalovirus exposure and HLA in healthy donors. Study-level findings and limits: Analyses of presence/absence relied on an assumption of roughly uniform sequencing depth across donors.

The PCR employed 60 Vbeta primers together with 13 Jbeta primers. Repertoires were generated with immunoSEQ multiplex PCR, while TCRdb's copy carries only in-frame clones and drops some. The table records roughly 120,000 clones, around four fifths of them present only once. Germline trimming cut 5 bases from V and 6 bases from J; bases unmatched to any gene: 10. The CDR3 sequence is 13 residues long. From germline, CDR1 is GTSNPN and CDR2 SVGIG (reference sequence). Note on this clone: Its target is unknown.

The specimen sequenced was PBMCs. The receptor's source is a male donor in good health and CMV-seropositive. The chain uses TRBV30 and TRBJ2-7, with 7 bases fitting TRBD2. The DNA of the CDR3 is TGTGCCTGGGGGCTTCTAGCGGACGTCGAGCAGTACTTC. Translating gives CAWGLLADVEQYF.